What follows are 8 T cell receptor beta chains derived from one specimen sequenced in a study of a mutant IDH1 vaccine in newly diagnosed glioma. These receptors lack a known antigen. As for time point: week 35, safety follow-up. Mutant IDH1 20-mer peptide, at 300 ug, made up each vaccine dose, with topical imiquimod. TCRdb's copy holds only in-frame clones and misses some; the assay was immunoSEQ multiplex PCR. The sample consists of 70,000 or so clones, about 87% of them appearing once. The input for sequencing was PBMCs, taken from a glioma patient whose treatment included an IDH1 peptide vaccine. The source of these receptors is a man aged 30 to 39 with glioma.

The chain carries TRBV10-2 and TRBJ1-5; D gene ambiguous. V was clipped by 3 bases and J by 0 bases, with 9 bases between them. The CDR3 is 15 amino acids. Germline V lookup: CDR1 WSHSY, CDR2 SAAADI. The CDR3 nucleotides read TGCGCCAGCAGTGAAATCCCTAATAGCAATCAGCCCCAGCATTTT. As protein: CASSEIPNSNQPQHF.

The chain has TRBV5-5 and TRBJ2-1; 8 nucleotides agree with TRBD2. CDR1 is SGHKS and CDR2 is YYEKEE in the germline V gene (reference sequence). The V gene end was trimmed by 2 bases and the J gene end by 2 bases; junction bases not matched to a gene: 3. The CDR3 totals 15 residues. CDR3 in amino acids: CASSFSGVPYNEQFF. CDR3 nucleotides: TGTGCCAGCAGCTTTAGCGGGGTCCCCTACAATGAGCAGTTCTTC.

This sequence joins TRBV7-2 and TRBJ2-2; TRBD1 agrees at 7 bases. This CDR3 region has 16 residues. CDR1 is SGHTA and CDR2 is FQGNSA in the germline V gene. The V gene end was trimmed by 3 bases and the J gene end by 3 bases; junction bases not matched to a gene: 7. In DNA, the CDR3 is TGTGCCAGCAGCTTCTTTGGGCAGGGGGACACCGGGGAGCTGTTTTTT. Encoded protein: CASSFFGQGDTGELFF. Looking up the rest from reference TRBV7-2 and TRBJ2-2 gives the full variable domain: GAGVSQSPSNKVTEKGKDVELRCDPISGHTALYWYRQSLGQGLEFLIYFQGNSAPDKSGLPSDRFSAERTGGSVSTLTIQRTQQEDSAVYLCASSFFGQGDTGELFFGEGSRLTVL.

V gene TRBV18 combines with J gene TRBJ1-6; 8 nucleotides match TRBD1. The trim removed 2 bases at V and 9 bases at J, leaving 3 bases unmatched. The CDR3 has 14 amino acids. The germline V gene has CDR1 KGHSH and CDR2 LQKENI. CDR3 loop: CASSPEGTGSPLHF. The CDR3 coding sequence is TGTGCCAGCTCACCAGAAGGGACAGGTTCACCCCTCCACTTT.

This clone has a handful of counts. The rearrangement joins TRBV4-3 to TRBJ2-3; D not resolved. The germline V gene has CDR1 LGHNA and CDR2 YSLEER. V was shortened by 1 base and J by 3 bases, with 11 bases between the two germline ends. The CDR3 runs 15 residues. The CDR3: CASSQVTGWTDTQYF. As DNA, the CDR3 is TGCGCCAGCAGCCAAGTAACCGGGTGGACAGATACGCAGTATTTT.

The rearrangement uses TRBV7-9 and TRBJ2-7; D perhaps matches TRBD1 (5 bases). Germline-derived CDR1 and CDR2 are SEHNR and FQNEAQ (reference sequence). V was shortened by 1 base and J by 5 bases, with 12 bases between the two germline ends. This CDR3 has 14 residues. The CDR3 DNA follows: TGTGCCAGCAGCTTAGTCAGGGATCCCCACGAGCAGTACTTC. Translated: CASSLVRDPHEQYF.

The chain recombines TRBV9 with TRBJ2-7; 7 bases are shared with TRBD1. This CDR3 is built from 12 residues. With V trimmed by 1 base and J by 7 bases, 2 bases remained unmatched. Germline CDR1 SGDLS, CDR2 YYNGEE. CDR3 sequence: CASSVTQGEQYF. The CDR3, as DNA: TGTGCCAGCAGCGTAACACAGGGGGAGCAGTACTTC.

The chain uses TRBV19 and TRBJ1-1; no clear D gene. Looked up from germline, CDR1 is LNHDA and CDR2 is SQIVND (reference sequence). Trimming took off 7 bases at V and 1 base at J, with 16 bases between the two ends. The CDR3 runs 15 residues. The CDR3 spells CASNGMREGNTEAFF. CDR3 sequence (DNA): TGTGCCAGTAATGGAATGAGGGAAGGGAACACTGAAGCTTTCTTT. The full variable domain, rest sourced from reference TRBV19 and TRBJ1-1, is DGGITQSPKYLFRKEGQNVTLSCEQNLNHDAMYWYRQDPGQGLRLIYYSQIVNDFQKGDIAEGYSVSREKKESFPLTVTSAQKNPTAFYLCASNGMREGNTEAFFGQGTRLTVV.